This TCR beta chain stems from a study of neurological immune-mediated disorders. Study-level points and caveats: No CDR3 amino acid sequences were shared by expanded clones across subjects, suggesting private repertoires in all groups. Patients with HTLV-1-associated myelopathy had the highest level of TCR clonal expansion, whereas patients with multiple sclerosis had the lowest level, falling beneath the level found in healthy controls.

It was by 5'RACE with 10-nucleotide random UMIs that the cDNA was made. MiXCR, applied by TCRdb to the 5' RACE reads, yields one record per CDR3 protein. The sample lists more than 13,000 distinct CDR3 sequences; about 10% were seen once. The CDR3 runs 12 residues. V dropped 0 bases and J dropped 15 bases, with 15 bases sitting between them. The germline V gene encodes CDR1 DFQATT and CDR2 SNEGSKA (reference sequence). This clonotype was detected many times. Its antigen is unidentified. The study drew its healthy controls from blood bank volunteers in Maryland, USA. The chain joins TRBV20-1 to TRBJ2-1; the D is unclear. This sequence originates from a woman between 40 and 50 years old in good health. Specimen: PBMCs. The CDR3 sequence is CSARDHTLRSFF. The DNA for the CDR3 is TGCAGTGCTAGAGATCATACGCTCCGGTCGTTCTTC.